A single T cell receptor beta chain is shown here with its context. Its target antigen remains unknown. No per-base quality is available; no much larger clone lies one base away. Genomic DNA was isolated from the sorted cells so that the TCRbeta CDR3 region could be sequenced. The immunoSEQ Assay was used to sequence the TCRbeta CDR3 regions. Entries here come from immuneACCESS through TCRdb and include only in-frame sequences with V and J called. Some clones fail to appear in such tables; in the studies checked, an unresolved V gene covers under half of the shortfall, and the cause of the remainder is unknown. The sample yields 68,000 or so clones; 91% were counted once. The top ten clonotypes cover around 1.1% of the sample. Sequences MNHEY (CDR1) and SVGAGI (CDR2) are obtained from the germline V gene. The V and J ends are trimmed by 9 bases and 4 bases, leaving 12 bases between them. From its cysteine to its phenylalanine, the CDR3 spans 12 amino acids. The kept DNA is CDR3 alone, 36 bases in frame from the first base.

The data belong to a study of OX40 agonist ivuxolimab in advanced cancers. Regarding the research as a whole: Ivuxolimab, which targeted the costimulatory receptor OX40 (CD134), was an agonistic, fully human IgG2 monoclonal antibody. Partial responses occurred in three dose-escalation patients: two with cutaneous melanoma and one with hepatocellular carcinoma. Peripheral TCRbeta sequencing aimed to test whether ivuxolimab altered TCR sequence diversity and caused clonal T-cell expansion. Intravenous ivuxolimab was administered to patients every 2 weeks at six dose levels: 0.01, 0.1, 0.3, 1.5, 3 and 10 mg/kg. In the dose-escalation cohort, 75% to 90% of patients were male, and the mean age was 60 years with a range of roughly 23 to 79. Among the approximately 54 dose-escalation patients, approximately 20 had hepatocellular carcinoma, around 15 melanoma, 9 renal cell carcinoma and 9 head and neck cancer. Prior anti-PD-1, anti-PD-L1 or anti-CTLA-4 therapy was permitted, and approximately 40% of dose-escalation patients had received checkpoint inhibitors. The paper reports the monotherapy dose-escalation portion (N ≈ 50 patients) of the phase I ivuxolimab trial.

The paper's findings and limits, for the study overall: The antigen specificity of the clonally expanded peripheral T cells was not determined. Low levels of normalized T-cell clonal expansion were also seen in some patients who did not respond. In partial responders in the 0.1-3.0 mg/kg groups, normalized peripheral clonal expansion was found to be among the lowest, especially among CD8+ T cells. After ivuxolimab, expanded clones were on average more numerous among CD8+ T cells than among CD4+ T cells. At doses of 0.1 to 3.0 mg/kg, clonal expansion of both CD4+ and CD8+ T cells in blood was seen between baseline and week 6.

The trial excluded patients who had a history of autoimmune disease or were on systemic immunosuppression. Peripheral blood for TCR sequencing was drawn from every dose cohort at baseline, at cycle 4 day 1 and at cycle 7 day 1. Samples came from an open-label, multicenter, first-in-human phase I dose-escalation trial of ivuxolimab. Adults with locally advanced or metastatic melanoma, renal cell, hepatocellular, or head and neck squamous cell carcinoma were enrolled in the trial. Before TCR sequencing, CD4+ T cells and CD8+ T cells were sorted from peripheral blood as separate populations. The sequence came from an adult with an advanced solid tumor such as melanoma, head and neck, liver or kidney cancer. The sequences come from CD4+ or CD8+ T cells sorted from blood, collected in a trial of the OX40 agonist ivuxolimab. This receptor chain uses TRBV6-5 and TRBJ1-1; TRBD1 could be the D gene, as 5 bases match. CDR3 reads: CASYPGGTEAFF. DNA sequence: TGTGCCAGTTATCCGGGGGGCACTGAAGCTTTCTTT.